Below are 18 T cell receptor beta chains sequenced from a single sample in a study of blood T cell dynamics during melanoma immunotherapy. Time point in this sample: week 3, after first cycle of checkpoint inhibitor. Clones were sequenced by immunoSEQ multiplex PCR, and TCRdb holds only the in-frame ones, with some missing. The table shows about 15,000 clones, with more than 85% occurring only once. The input for sequencing was blood, taken from a patient treated with checkpoint blockade. Receptors were obtained from a human donor with melanoma.

V usage is TRBV6-5 and J usage is TRBJ1-2; D is undetermined. Germline loops: CDR1 MNHEY, CDR2 SVGAGI. V was pared by 6 bases and J by 5 bases, with 13 bases between. The CDR3 sequence is 13 residues long. DNA of the CDR3: TGTGCCAGCAGCCTAGCCGCGGGGTATGGCTACACCTTC. This translates into CASSLAAGYGYTF.

The sample holds a few counts of this clone. The chain combines TRBV5-1 with TRBJ1-1; D possibly corresponds to TRBD1 (5 bases). The CDR3 length is 13 residues. Germline V gene sequence: CDR1 SGHRS, CDR2 YFSETQ. V was shortened by 3 bases and J by 3 bases, with 9 bases between the two germline ends. CDR3 sequence: CASSSQGYTEAFF. CDR3 sequence (DNA): TGCGCCAGCAGCTCCCAGGGTTACACTGAAGCTTTCTTT.

The chain combines TRBV7-3 with TRBJ2-5; 7 nucleotides match TRBD2. Germline CDR1 reads SGHTA; CDR2 reads FQGTGA. CDR3 size: 14 residues. V dropped 5 bases and J dropped 1; count of bases not matched to a gene: 4. In DNA, the CDR3 is TGTGCCAGCAGCCACGGGGGGATCCAAGAGACCCAGTACTTC. This sequence encodes CASSHGGIQETQYF.

This chain connects TRBV5-4 to TRBJ1-2, with D unclear. This CDR3 is built from 15 residues. V lost 4 bases, J lost 6 bases, and 19 bases lay in between. The germline V gene has CDR1 SGHNT and CDR2 YYREEE (reference sequence). The CDR3 DNA is TGTGCCAGCAGCCAGCCCCTGGGATCGCGTAATGGCTACACCTTC. Protein: CASSQPLGSRNGYTF.

The chain employs TRBV7-9 and TRBJ2-2; possibly TRBD1 or TRBD2 for D (5 bases each). The V gene lost 8 bases and the J gene lost 7 bases, with 17 bases spanning the gap. This CDR3 contains 14 residues. Germline CDR1 SEHNR, CDR2 FQNEAQ (reference sequence). The CDR3 sequence is CASHIFPGSGELFF. Written as DNA, the CDR3 is TGTGCCAGCCATATTTTCCCAGGGAGCGGGGAGCTGTTTTTT.

This chain joins TRBV30 and TRBJ2-3; the D gene could be TRBD1 or TRBD2 (5 bases each). Germline CDR1 reads GTSNPN; CDR2 reads SVGIG (reference sequence). With 4 bases removed from V and 1 base from J, the gap between germline ends came to 9 bases. The CDR3 has 13 residues. In DNA, the CDR3 is TGTGCCTGGACCGTGGGGGGCACAGATACGCAGTATTTT. It translates to CAWTVGGTDTQYF.

For the CDR3, the DNA is TGCGCCAGCAGTGAGCGGGCGGTAAATAATTCACCCCTCCACTTT. Residues: CASSERAVNNSPLHF. V gene TRBV10-2 combines with J gene TRBJ1-6, with no clear D. The V end was cut by 2 bases, the J end by 5 bases, with 10 bases between. CDR1 and CDR2 (germline): WSHSY, SAAADI. There are 15 residues in the CDR3.

The V call is TRBV19, the J call TRBJ2-1; TRBD1 is a possible D gene (6 bases). CDR1 LNHDA and CDR2 SQIVND come from the germline V gene (reference sequence). The V gene lost 10 bases and the J gene lost 4 bases, with 23 bases spanning the gap. CDR3 size: 16 residues. In DNA form, the CDR3 reads TGTGCCACTAAGGGTCTCTCCGGGACATCGTACAATGAGCAGTTCTTC. Its translation is CATKGLSGTSYNEQFF.

On this clone: Its ends do not fully match the called genes, so a read error is possible. The chain carries TRBV7-7 and TRBJ2-5; 8 positions agree with TRBD2. There are 18 residues in the CDR3. CDR1 SSHAT and CDR2 FNYEAQ come from the germline V gene (reference sequence). The CDR3 loop is CASSQLTRGGWSAETQYF. In DNA form, the CDR3 reads TGTGCTAGCAGCCAACTCACCCGGGGGGGTTGGTCTGCCGAGACCCAGTACTTC.

V gene TRBV7-6 combines with J gene TRBJ2-2; 14 nucleotides match TRBD2. Trimming at V came to 4 bases and at J to 6 bases, leaving 1 base not matched to a gene. Germline CDR1 reads SGHVS; CDR2 reads FNYEAQ. This CDR3 contains 15 residues. This chain's CDR3 is CASSSGLAGAGELFF. CDR3 bases: TGTGCCAGCAGCTCGGGACTAGCGGGAGCCGGGGAGCTGTTTTTT.

The chain employs TRBV4-2 and TRBJ2-7, with 8 bases lining up with TRBD2. CDR3 length: 15 residues. Per the germline V gene, CDR1 is LGHNA and CDR2 is YNFKEQ. V shed 0 bases and J 3 bases; nucleotides not matched to a gene: 4. Written as DNA, the CDR3 is TGTGCCAGCAGCCAAGATCGGGGGGGAGTCTACGAGCAGTACTTC. As protein: CASSQDRGGVYEQYF.

The chain couples TRBV5-1 to TRBJ2-3; possible D gene TRBD2, 5 bases. The CDR3 contains 12 residues. The V end was cut by 4 bases, the J end by 5 bases, with 8 bases between. CDR1 is SGHRS, CDR2 YFSETQ, per germline. The CDR3 sequence: CASSEGKDTQYF. The CDR3 DNA sequence: TGCGCCAGCAGCGAGGGAAAAGATACGCAGTATTTT.

The V gene is TRBV5-1, the J gene TRBJ2-7; D ambiguous. Per germline, CDR1 SGHRS and CDR2 YFSETQ. The germline V and J ends were trimmed by 4 bases and 3 bases, with 11 bases remaining between them. The CDR3 has 13 residues. The CDR3 region is CASSVDTYYEQYF. DNA for the CDR3: TGCGCCAGCAGCGTTGACACGTACTACGAGCAGTACTTC.

This sequence joins TRBV28 and TRBJ2-7; possible D gene TRBD1, 6 bases. This CDR3 is built from 16 residues. The germline CDR1 and CDR2 sequences are MDHEN and SYDVKM. V was shortened by 10 bases and J by 0 bases, with 22 bases between the two germline ends. The CDR3 region has the DNA TGTGCCACTCAACCCGCCCGGGACATAAACTCCTACGAGCAGTACTTC. This translates into CATQPARDINSYEQYF.

The chain combines TRBV6-5 with TRBJ2-5; D is unresolved. V was cut by 0 bases and J by 4 bases, with 6 bases left in between. Looked up from germline, CDR1 is MNHEY and CDR2 is SVGAGI. The CDR3 is 13 amino acids. CDR3: CASSYSSRETQYF. Written as DNA, the CDR3 is TGTGCCAGCAGTTACTCTTCCAGAGAGACCCAGTACTTC.

This rearrangement joins TRBV5-1 to TRBJ1-6, with 10 bases fitting TRBD1. The CDR3 runs 16 residues. Per the germline V gene, CDR1 is SGHRS and CDR2 is YFSETQ. J lost 15 bases, V lost 1 base, and 13 bases had no gene match. The CDR3 region is CASSLIPGQGVFDLHF. In DNA, the CDR3 is TGCGCCAGCAGCTTGATCCCCGGACAGGGGGTTTTCGACCTCCACTTT.

CDR3 amino acids: CSVSGVPTAFGTEAFF. The CDR3 region has the DNA TGCAGCGTTTCAGGGGTCCCGACAGCCTTTGGCACTGAAGCTTTCTTT. The chain employs TRBV29-1 and TRBJ1-1; a possible D gene is TRBD1 (6 bases). The CDR3 is made up of 16 amino acids. Trimming cost V 5 bases and J 4 bases, with 23 bases left between them. CDR1 and CDR2 (germline): SQVTM, ANQGSEA.

This chain links TRBV6-1 with TRBJ1-1; D ambiguous. V lost 7 bases to trimming and J lost 6 bases, with 9 bases between them. Germline loops: CDR1 MNHNS, CDR2 SASEGT. The CDR3 is made up of 11 amino acids. The CDR3: CASTRFPEAFF. The DNA for the CDR3 is TGTGCCAGCACCCGGTTCCCTGAAGCTTTCTTT.